The clone carrying this T cell receptor beta chain was counted a few times. Some clones are missing from TCRdb's copy, which holds only in-frame ones; the method was immunoSEQ multiplex PCR. This sample yields 300,000 to 450,000 clones, of which about 87% are seen a single time; about 10% belongs to the top ten. These data are taken from a study of blood T cell repertoires in COVID-19. The overall study: Acute-phase and convalescent COVID-19 samples originated in the United States, Italy and Spain.

The CDR3 totals 13 residues. V dropped 6 bases and J dropped 8 bases, with 14 bases sitting between them. Looked up from germline, CDR1 is LNHDA and CDR2 is SQIVND (reference sequence). The sequence derives from a woman aged 25 to 39 with COVID-19, enrolled during active disease. The chain is built from TRBV19 and TRBJ2-1; no firm D call. Sequencing was performed on peripheral blood. CDR3 protein: CASRAPHSHEQFF. The DNA for the CDR3 is TGTGCCAGTAGAGCCCCTCATTCCCATGAGCAGTTCTTC.